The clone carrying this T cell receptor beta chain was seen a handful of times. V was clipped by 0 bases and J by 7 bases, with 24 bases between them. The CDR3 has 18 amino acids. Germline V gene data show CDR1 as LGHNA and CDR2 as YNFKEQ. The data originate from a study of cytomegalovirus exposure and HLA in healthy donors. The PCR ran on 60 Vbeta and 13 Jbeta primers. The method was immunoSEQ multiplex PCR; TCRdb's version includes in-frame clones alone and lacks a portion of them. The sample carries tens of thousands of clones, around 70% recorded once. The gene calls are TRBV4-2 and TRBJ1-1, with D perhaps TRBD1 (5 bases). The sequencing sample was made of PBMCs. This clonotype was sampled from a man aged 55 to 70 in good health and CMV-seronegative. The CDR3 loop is CASSQDQGRAIAPLEAFF. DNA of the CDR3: TGTGCCAGCAGCCAAGATCAGGGCAGGGCCATCGCACCCCTTGAAGCTTTCTTT.